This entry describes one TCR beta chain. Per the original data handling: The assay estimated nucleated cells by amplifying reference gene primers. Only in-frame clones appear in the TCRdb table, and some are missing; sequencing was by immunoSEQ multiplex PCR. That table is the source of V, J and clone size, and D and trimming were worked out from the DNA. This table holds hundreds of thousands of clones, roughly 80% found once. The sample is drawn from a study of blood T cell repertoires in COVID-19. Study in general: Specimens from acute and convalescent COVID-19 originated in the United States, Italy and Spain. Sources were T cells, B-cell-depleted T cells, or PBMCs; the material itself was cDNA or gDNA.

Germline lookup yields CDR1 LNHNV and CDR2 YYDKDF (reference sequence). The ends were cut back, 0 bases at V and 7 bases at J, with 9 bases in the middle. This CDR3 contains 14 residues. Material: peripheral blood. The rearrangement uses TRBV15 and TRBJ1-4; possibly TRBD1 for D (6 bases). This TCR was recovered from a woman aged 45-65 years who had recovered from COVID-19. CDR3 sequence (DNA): TGTGCCACCAGCAGAGATTTGACAGGTGAAAAACTGTTTTTT. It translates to CATSRDLTGEKLFF. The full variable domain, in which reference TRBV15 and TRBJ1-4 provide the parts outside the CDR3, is DAMVIQNPRYQVTQFGKPVTLSCSQTLNHNVMYWYQQKSSQAPKLLFHYYDKDFNNEADTPDNFQSRRPNTSFCFLDIRSPGLGDTAMYLCATSRDLTGEKLFFGSGTQLSVL.